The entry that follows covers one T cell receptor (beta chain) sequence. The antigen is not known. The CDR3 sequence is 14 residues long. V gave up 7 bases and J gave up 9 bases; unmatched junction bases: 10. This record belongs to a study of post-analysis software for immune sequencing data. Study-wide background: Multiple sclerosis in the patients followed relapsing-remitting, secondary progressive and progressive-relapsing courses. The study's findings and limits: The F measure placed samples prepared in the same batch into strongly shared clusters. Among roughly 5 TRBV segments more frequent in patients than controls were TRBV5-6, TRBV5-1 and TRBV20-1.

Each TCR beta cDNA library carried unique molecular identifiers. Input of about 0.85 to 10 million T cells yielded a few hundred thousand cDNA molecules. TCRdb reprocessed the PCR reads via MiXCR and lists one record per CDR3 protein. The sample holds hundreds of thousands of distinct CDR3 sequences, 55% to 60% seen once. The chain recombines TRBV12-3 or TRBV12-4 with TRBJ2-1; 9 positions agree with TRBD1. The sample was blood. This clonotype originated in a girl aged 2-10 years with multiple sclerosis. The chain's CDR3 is CASILQGAGREQFF. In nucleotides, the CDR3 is TGTGCCAGCATCCTACAGGGGGCAGGACGTGAGCAGTTCTTC.